This T cell receptor (beta chain) was identified in a study of PD-1 blockade in classical Hodgkin lymphoma. CDR1 is SGHVS and CDR2 is FQNEAQ in the germline V gene. This CDR3 comprises 16 residues. The ends were cut back, 0 bases at V and 7 bases at J, with 16 bases in the middle. After autologous stem cell transplantation all patients relapsed, and prior brentuximab vedotin exposure differed between cohorts. This clone was seen just once. Assay: immunoSEQ multiplex PCR; the TCRdb copy retains only in-frame clones and omits some. Of thousands of clones in the sample, almost 85% were seen once. The sample consisted of peripheral blood mononuclear cells (PBMCs), taken at baseline. The receptor was derived from a human donor with classical Hodgkin lymphoma. This chain connects TRBV7-8 to TRBJ1-5; D might be TRBD1 (5 bases). CDR3 in amino acids: CASSLAHLGGVQPQHF. CDR3 bases: TGTGCCAGCAGCTTAGCGCACCTTGGGGGGGTACAGCCCCAGCATTTT.